These 13 T cell receptor beta chains originate from one sample sequenced in a study of blood T cell dynamics during melanoma immunotherapy. As for time point: week 3, after first cycle of checkpoint inhibitor. TCRdb's copy holds only in-frame clones and misses some; the assay was immunoSEQ multiplex PCR. Among about 8,000 clones listed, roughly four fifths were seen once. The sample here was blood, taken from a patient treated with checkpoint blockade. Receptor source: a human donor with melanoma.

This clone has a single count. V and J are TRBV6-5 and TRBJ2-7; TRBD1 agrees at 12 bases. V was clipped by 5 bases and J by 6 bases; unmatched bases: 5. This CDR3 is built from 14 residues. The V gene's germline CDR1 is MNHEY and CDR2 SVGAGI. This CDR3 reads CASSDRDRGPEQYF. The CDR3, as DNA: TGTGCCAGCAGTGACCGGGACAGGGGGCCCGAGCAGTACTTC.

V and J are TRBV5-1 and TRBJ2-5; D uncertain. This CDR3 spans 15 amino acids. The germline gives CDR1 SGHRS, CDR2 YFSETQ. V was cut by 0 bases and J by 5 bases, with 14 bases left in between. In nucleotides, the CDR3 is TGCGCCAGCAGCTTGGAGTTCCGGGTGGAGGAGACCCAGTACTTC. This codes for CASSLEFRVEETQYF. The entire variable domain, with the rest obtained from reference TRBV5-1 and TRBJ2-5, is as follows: KAGVTQTPRYLIKTRGQQVTLSCSPISGHRSVSWYQQTPGQGLQFLFEYFSETQRNKGNFPGRFSGRQFSNSRSEMNVSTLELGDSALYLCASSLEFRVEETQYFGPGTRLLVL.

The V gene is TRBV4-1, the J gene TRBJ2-5; 12 positions match TRBD1. V was clipped by 5 bases and J by 4 bases; unmatched bases: 8. This CDR3 spans 16 amino acids. Germline CDR1 MGHRA, CDR2 YSYEKL. CDR3 DNA: TGCGCCAGCAGCGGAGGGACAGGGGGCGAACGAGAGACCCAGTACTTC. The encoded protein is CASSGGTGGERETQYF.

V is TRBV4-1 and J is TRBJ1-4; D remains ambiguous. Looked up from germline, CDR1 is MGHRA and CDR2 is YSYEKL. The CDR3 has 15 residues. Trimming stripped 4 bases from V and 8 bases from J, with 17 bases between. In DNA form, the CDR3 reads TGCGCCAGCAGCCCACCGGCCGGCGGGCAGGAAAAACTGTTTTTT. It is translated as CASSPPAGGQEKLFF.

This rearrangement joins TRBV7-3 to TRBJ2-7; D may match TRBD1 or TRBD2 (6 bases each). The CDR3 runs 12 residues. Germline-derived CDR1 and CDR2 are SGHTA and FQGTGA. V lost 7 bases and J 7 bases, leaving 14 bases between the germline ends. Here the CDR3 reads CASTGGGREQYF. Here the CDR3 DNA reads TGTGCCAGCACCGGGGGCGGACGGGAGCAGTACTTC.

In nucleotides, the CDR3 is TGTGCCAGCAGCTTCGGGACACCCACAGATACGCAGTATTTT. Amino acid sequence: CASSFGTPTDTQYF. The chain employs TRBV7-3 and TRBJ2-3; TRBD1 is a possible D gene (6 bases). Between the trimmed V and J ends, which lost 3 bases and 2 bases, there was a span of 9 bases. There are 14 residues in the CDR3. The germline V gene encodes CDR1 SGHTA and CDR2 FQGTGA. Together with reference TRBV7-3 and TRBJ2-3, the CDR3 gives the full variable domain: GAGVSQTPSNKVTEKGKYVELRCDPISGHTALYWYRQSLGQGPEFLIYFQGTGAADDSGLPNDRFFAVRPEGSVSTLKIQRTERGDSAVYLCASSFGTPTDTQYFGPGTRLTVL.

This clone was found a few times. The chain employs TRBV29-1 and TRBJ1-1; unclear D gene. The V and J ends lost 6 bases and 6 bases respectively, with 8 bases between them. The germline gives CDR1 SQVTM, CDR2 ANQGSEA. The CDR3 spans 10 residues. CDR3 in amino acids: CSVAESEAFF. The CDR3 DNA follows: TGCAGCGTAGCAGAGTCTGAAGCTTTCTTT.

This clone was recorded once. The chain has TRBV5-1 and TRBJ2-3; no definite D call. The CDR3 has 15 amino acids. Looked up from germline, CDR1 is SGHRS and CDR2 is YFSETQ. Trimming stripped 1 base from V and 0 bases from J, with 9 bases between. The CDR3 sequence: CASSLTRASTDTQYF. Written as DNA, the CDR3 is TGCGCCAGCAGCTTGACCCGGGCGAGCACAGATACGCAGTATTTT.

This chain links TRBV27 with TRBJ2-5; D is unresolved. The end of the DNA is better explained by TRBJ2-7, so the J call may be wrong. Germline values: CDR1 MNHEY, CDR2 SMNVEV (reference sequence). The CDR3 loop spans 13 amino acids. CDR3 nucleotide sequence: TGTGCCAGCAGTCCCGGAGTCTCCTACGAGCAGTACTTC. This gives the protein CASSPGVSYEQYF.

This chain links TRBV6-5 with TRBJ2-7; D may be TRBD1 (7 bases). Per the germline V gene, CDR1 is MNHEY and CDR2 is SVGAGI. Trimming removed 6 bases from V and 5 bases from J, with 14 bases in between. The CDR3 extends over 13 amino acids. DNA for the CDR3: TGTGCCAGCAGAAGACAGGGAGGCGACGAGCAGTACTTC. Its protein is CASRRQGGDEQYF.

The rearrangement joins TRBV7-9 to TRBJ1-3, with 9 bases matching TRBD1. V dropped 4 bases and J dropped 3; count of bases not matched to a gene: 4. The V gene's germline CDR1 is SEHNR and CDR2 FQNEAQ (reference sequence). The CDR3 sequence is 15 residues long. CDR3: CASSWGTGHGNTIYF. The CDR3 DNA is TGTGCCAGCAGCTGGGGGACAGGGCATGGAAACACCATATATTTT.

The chain's CDR3 is CASSPRPGVETQYF. The CDR3 DNA reads as TGTGCCAGCTCACCACGGCCCGGGGTTGAGACCCAGTACTTC. The chain uses TRBV18 and TRBJ2-5; maybe TRBD2 (5 bases). V lost 1 base and J lost 5, with 11 bases in between. The CDR3 loop spans 14 amino acids. In germline, CDR1 is KGHSH, CDR2 LQKENI.

V is TRBV7-2 and J is TRBJ2-7, with D unresolved. Germline CDR1 reads SGHTA; CDR2 reads FQGNSA. This CDR3 has 12 residues. Trimming took off 1 base at V and 6 bases at J, with 7 bases between the two ends. CDR3 protein: CASSLGVSEQYF. The CDR3 DNA sequence: TGTGCCAGCAGCTTAGGAGTATCCGAGCAGTACTTC.